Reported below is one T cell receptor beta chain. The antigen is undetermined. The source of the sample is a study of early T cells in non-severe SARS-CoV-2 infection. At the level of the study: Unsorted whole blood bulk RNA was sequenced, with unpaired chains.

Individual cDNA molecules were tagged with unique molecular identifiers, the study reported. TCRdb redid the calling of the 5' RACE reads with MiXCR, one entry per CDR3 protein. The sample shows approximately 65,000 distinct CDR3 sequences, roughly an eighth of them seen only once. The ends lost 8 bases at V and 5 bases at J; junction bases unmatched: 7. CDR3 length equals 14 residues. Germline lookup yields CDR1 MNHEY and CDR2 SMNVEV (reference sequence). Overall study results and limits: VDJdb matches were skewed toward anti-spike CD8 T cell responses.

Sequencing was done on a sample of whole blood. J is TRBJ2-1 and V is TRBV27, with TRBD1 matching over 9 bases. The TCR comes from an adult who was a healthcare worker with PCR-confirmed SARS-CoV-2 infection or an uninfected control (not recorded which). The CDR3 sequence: CASAPGQGNNEQFF. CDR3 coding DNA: TGTGCCAGCGCGCCGGGACAGGGAAACAATGAGCAGTTCTTC.